Presented here are 22 T cell receptor beta chains from one specimen sequenced in a study of blood T cell repertoires in COVID-19. Repertoires were generated with immunoSEQ multiplex PCR, while TCRdb's copy carries only in-frame clones and drops some. The data contain fewer than 400,000 clones, about 86% of them singletons. Material: PBMCs or T cells enriched from blood (not recorded which). The receptors stem from a woman in her 50s who had recovered from COVID-19.

This clone appeared a single time. V usage is TRBV3-1 (or the pseudogene TRBV3-2) and J usage is TRBJ1-2; D may be TRBD1 (5 bases). CDR1 and CDR2 from the germline V gene are LGHDT and YNNKEL (reference sequence). The CDR3 has 13 amino acids. Trimming took off 1 base at V and 8 bases at J, with 11 bases between the two ends. The CDR3 nucleotides are TGTGCCAGCAGCCAAGGGGGCGTTGGAGGCTACACCTTC. Translation gives CASSQGGVGGYTF.

The V call is TRBV27, the J call TRBJ1-1; 8 bases map to TRBD1. Germline lookup yields CDR1 MNHEY and CDR2 SMNVEV (reference sequence). The CDR3 consists of 15 residues. V lost 4 bases to trimming and J lost 0 bases; unmatched junction nucleotides: 4. CDR3 sequence reads: CASSSPGGMNTEAFF. The CDR3 region has the DNA TGTGCCAGCAGTTCACCAGGGGGCATGAACACTGAAGCTTTCTTT.

V gene TRBV4-1 combines with J gene TRBJ2-1; D might be TRBD1 (6 bases). V was pared by 2 bases and J by 1 base, with 18 bases between. This CDR3 has 18 residues. Germline lookup yields CDR1 MGHRA and CDR2 YSYEKL. The chain's CDR3 is CASSQYTGPLASYNEQFF. In nucleotides, the CDR3 is TGCGCCAGCAGCCAATATACAGGGCCGTTGGCTTCCTACAATGAGCAGTTCTTC.

The chain joins TRBV27 to TRBJ2-2; D possibly corresponds to TRBD1 (6 bases). V was clipped by 3 bases and J by 8 bases, with 22 bases between them. Germline V gene data show CDR1 as MNHEY and CDR2 as SMNVEV (reference sequence). The CDR3 covers 17 residues. The CDR3 DNA sequence: TGTGCCAGCAGTTTCTTCCGACACAGGGAAGGGGGAGGGGAGCTGTTTTTT. The encoded protein is CASSFFRHREGGGELFF.

This chain joins TRBV5-4 and TRBJ1-1; 7 bases are shared with TRBD1. The trim removed 4 bases at V and 3 bases at J, leaving 3 bases unmatched. The CDR3 loop spans 13 amino acids. From germline, CDR1 is SGHNT and CDR2 YYREEE (reference sequence). The CDR3 DNA follows: TGTGCCAGCAGCCGGGACAGCCACACTGAAGCTTTCTTT. Translation: CASSRDSHTEAFF.

The chain carries TRBV7-3 and TRBJ2-3, with D hard to call. The CDR3 extends over 14 amino acids. V was clipped by 1 base and J by 2 bases, with 7 bases between them. The germline V gene encodes CDR1 SGHTA and CDR2 FQGTGA. The CDR3 protein is CASSLMATTDTQYF. The CDR3 DNA follows: TGTGCCAGCAGCTTAATGGCAACCACAGATACGCAGTATTTT.

This clone was observed once. The gene calls are TRBV6-2 or TRBV6-3 and TRBJ2-2; D is uncertain. The CDR3 consists of 14 residues. The V and J ends lost 2 bases and 2 bases respectively, with 6 bases between them. The V gene's germline CDR1 is MNHEY and CDR2 SVGEGT. The CDR3 here is CASSYAVNTGELFF. The CDR3, as DNA: TGTGCCAGCAGTTACGCGGTTAACACCGGGGAGCTGTTTTTT.

V usage is TRBV23-1 and J usage is TRBJ2-1; 10 nucleotides line up with TRBD1. TRBV23-1 belongs to the ORF category, with a function that is uncertain. The CDR3 contains 14 residues. J was trimmed by 4 bases and V by 6 bases; bases with no gene match: 3. In DNA, the CDR3 is TGCGCCAGCAGGGGACAGGGGATATACAATGAGCAGTTCTTC. Protein product: CASRGQGIYNEQFF.

Regarding this clone: One end of the junction is discordant with germline, which a read error may explain. Other DNA sequences within the sample encode an identical CDR3. The V and J genes are TRBV4-3 and TRBJ2-1, with D possibly TRBD2 on 7 matching bases. Germline V lookup: CDR1 LGHNA, CDR2 YSLEER. The CDR3 runs to 15 residues. CDR3 DNA: TGCGCCAGCAGCCAGACAAGTGGGGGGGCCAATGAACAGTTCTTC. The encoded protein is CASSQTSGGANEQFF.

This chain joins TRBV27 and TRBJ1-1; possible D gene TRBD1, 5 bases. The V end was cut by 6 bases, the J end by 3 bases, with 11 bases between. Germline V gene data show CDR1 as MNHEY and CDR2 as SMNVEV (reference sequence). The CDR3 totals 13 residues. The CDR3 is CASRQIGDTEAFF. CDR3 nucleotides: TGTGCCAGCAGACAAATAGGGGACACTGAAGCTTTCTTT.

The chain combines TRBV7-6 with TRBJ2-1; TRBD2 matches 14 bases. Germline CDR1 reads SGHVS; CDR2 reads FNYEAQ. The CDR3 consists of 21 residues. The trim removed 5 bases at V and 0 bases at J, leaving 15 bases unmatched. The CDR3: CASSKPPGLAGEWSSYNEQFF. The CDR3 coding sequence is TGTGCCAGCAGCAAACCTCCGGGACTAGCGGGGGAATGGAGCTCCTACAATGAGCAGTTCTTC. The full variable domain, its missing parts supplied by reference TRBV7-6 and TRBJ2-1, is GAGVSQSPRYKVTKRGQDVALRCDPISGHVSLYWYRQALGQGPEFLTYFNYEAQQDKSGLPNDRFSAERPEGSISTLTIQRTEQRDSAMYRCASSKPPGLAGEWSSYNEQFFGPGTRLTVL.

The chain has TRBV5-1 and TRBJ2-5, with 8 nucleotides matching TRBD2. Germline CDR1 is SGHRS and CDR2 is YFSETQ. With V trimmed by 4 bases and J by 4 bases, 12 bases remained unmatched. This CDR3 has 16 amino acids. The CDR3 DNA sequence: TGCGCCAGCAGCGCCCGCGGGAGCGGGGGCAGAGAGACCCAGTACTTC. Residues: CASSARGSGGRETQYF. Full variable domain (remainder filled in from reference TRBV5-1 and TRBJ2-5): KAGVTQTPRYLIKTRGQQVTLSCSPISGHRSVSWYQQTPGQGLQFLFEYFSETQRNKGNFPGRFSGRQFSNSRSEMNVSTLELGDSALYLCASSARGSGGRETQYFGPGTRLLVL.

This sequence joins TRBV27 and TRBJ2-7, with 7 bases lining up with TRBD1. The CDR3 length is 13 residues. The V gene's germline CDR1 is MNHEY and CDR2 SMNVEV (reference sequence). The V segment lost 3 bases and the J segment 2 bases; nucleotides outside the gene matches: 1. The CDR3 here is CASSFQGAYEQYF. CDR3 bases: TGTGCCAGCAGTTTTCAGGGGGCCTACGAGCAGTACTTC.

The gene calls are TRBV30 and TRBJ1-2; D is unresolved. The CDR3 is 10 residues long. V dropped 1 base and J dropped 14 bases, with 11 bases sitting between them. The V gene's germline CDR1 is GTSNPN and CDR2 SVGIG (reference sequence). The CDR3 sequence: CAWSATGWTF. CDR3 DNA: TGTGCCTGGAGTGCCACGGGTTGGACCTTC.

The chain carries TRBV4-3 and TRBJ2-3, with 11 nucleotides matching TRBD2. This CDR3 contains 20 residues. V shed 4 bases and J 3 bases; nucleotides not matched to a gene: 18. Germline CDR1 is LGHNA and CDR2 is YSLEER. The CDR3 loop is CASSLNPASGGTPLTDTQYF. CDR3 DNA: TGCGCCAGCAGCCTCAATCCGGCTAGCGGGGGGACCCCCCTTACAGATACGCAGTATTTT.

The chain combines TRBV19 with TRBJ1-1; TRBD1 agrees at 7 bases. CDR3 length: 13 amino acids. Looked up from germline, CDR1 is LNHDA and CDR2 is SQIVND (reference sequence). The junction had 3 bases not matched to a gene; V was cut back by 3 bases and J by 5 bases. This chain's CDR3 is CASSISTGTEAFF. DNA for the CDR3: TGTGCCAGTAGTATCTCGACAGGGACTGAAGCTTTCTTT.

The chain recombines TRBV5-1 with TRBJ2-7, with TRBD1 as a possible D gene (5 bases). Germline CDR1 SGHRS, CDR2 YFSETQ. V gave up 1 base and J gave up 2 bases, with 13 bases separating them. CDR3 length: 15 amino acids. CDR3 amino acids: CASSLLQGLTYEQYF. For the CDR3, the DNA is TGCGCCAGCAGCTTGCTGCAGGGCCTTACCTACGAGCAGTACTTC.

The CDR3 region has the DNA TGTGCCAGCAGCGTAGCTCCGAACACTGAAGCTTTCTTT. Translated, it gives CASSVAPNTEAFF. V is TRBV9 and J is TRBJ1-1; D gene ambiguous. Trimming took off 0 bases at V and 1 base at J, with 4 bases between the two ends. Per the germline V gene, CDR1 is SGDLS and CDR2 is YYNGEE. The CDR3 covers 13 residues.

The rearrangement joins TRBV13 to TRBJ2-1; no clear D. Germline-derived CDR1 and CDR2 are PRHDT and FYEKMQ (reference sequence). This CDR3 comprises 13 residues. V dropped 2 bases and J dropped 4 bases, with 6 bases sitting between them. The CDR3 spells CASSLTGYNEQFF. The CDR3 DNA reads as TGTGCCAGCAGCTTAACGGGTTACAATGAGCAGTTCTTC.

The chain carries TRBV7-3 and TRBJ1-4; D is unclear. V lost 3 bases and J lost 8, with 13 bases in between. The CDR3 runs 14 residues. Germline-derived CDR1 and CDR2 are SGHTA and FQGTGA. This CDR3 reads CASSFRMLREKLFF. Here the CDR3 DNA reads TGTGCCAGCAGCTTCCGTATGTTGCGGGAAAAACTGTTTTTT.

This clone has only one observation. The V gene is TRBV28, the J gene TRBJ2-1; TRBD1 agrees at 10 bases. The CDR3 extends over 14 amino acids. Germline V lookup: CDR1 MDHEN, CDR2 SYDVKM. Trimming cost V 6 bases and J 6 bases; bases outside gene matches: 5. The CDR3 protein is CASSLRTGGNEQFF. The CDR3 DNA follows: TGTGCCAGCAGCCTACGGACAGGGGGCAATGAGCAGTTCTTC.

The V call is TRBV5-4, the J call TRBJ2-1; TRBD1 agrees at 8 bases. Germline assignment: CDR1 SGHNT and CDR2 YYREEE (reference sequence). The CDR3 totals 19 residues. J was trimmed by 1 base and V by 0 bases; bases with no gene match: 12. The chain's CDR3 is CASSLGDRGPWGSYNEQFF. The CDR3 DNA reads TGTGCCAGCAGCTTGGGCGACAGGGGCCCTTGGGGATCCTACAATGAGCAGTTCTTC.